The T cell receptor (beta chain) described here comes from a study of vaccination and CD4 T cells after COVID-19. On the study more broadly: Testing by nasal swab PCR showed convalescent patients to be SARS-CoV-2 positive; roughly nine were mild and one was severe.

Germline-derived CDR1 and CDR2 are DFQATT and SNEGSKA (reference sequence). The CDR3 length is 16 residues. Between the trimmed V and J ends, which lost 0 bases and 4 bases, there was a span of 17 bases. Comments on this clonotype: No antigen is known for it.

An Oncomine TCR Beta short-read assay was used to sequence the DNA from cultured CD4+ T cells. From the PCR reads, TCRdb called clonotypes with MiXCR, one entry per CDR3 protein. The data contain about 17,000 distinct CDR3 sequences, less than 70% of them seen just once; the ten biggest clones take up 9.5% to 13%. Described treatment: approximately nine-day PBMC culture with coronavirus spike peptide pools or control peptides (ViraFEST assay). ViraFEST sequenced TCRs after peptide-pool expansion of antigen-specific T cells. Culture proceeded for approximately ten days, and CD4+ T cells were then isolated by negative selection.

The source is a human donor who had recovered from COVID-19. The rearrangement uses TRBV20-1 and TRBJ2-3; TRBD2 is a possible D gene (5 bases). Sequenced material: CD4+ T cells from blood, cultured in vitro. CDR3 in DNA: TGCAGTGCTAGAGATCGGGGTTACCACTTGTCAGATACGCAGTATTTT. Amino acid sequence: CSARDRGYHLSDTQYF.